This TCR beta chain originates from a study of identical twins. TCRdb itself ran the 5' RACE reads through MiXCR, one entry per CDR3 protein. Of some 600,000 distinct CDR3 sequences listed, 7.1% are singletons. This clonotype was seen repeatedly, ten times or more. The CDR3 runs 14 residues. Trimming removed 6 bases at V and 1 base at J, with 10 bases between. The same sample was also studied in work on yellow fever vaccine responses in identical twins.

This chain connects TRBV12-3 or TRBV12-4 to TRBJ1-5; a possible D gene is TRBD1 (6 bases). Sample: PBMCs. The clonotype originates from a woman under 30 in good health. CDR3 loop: CASRETGSNQPQHF. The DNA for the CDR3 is TGTGCCAGCAGGGAAACAGGGAGCAATCAGCCCCAGCATTTT.